A single sample gave rise to the 13 T cell receptor beta chains below, sequenced in a study of T cell changes during pregnancy in multiple sclerosis. TCRdb's copy holds only in-frame clones and misses some; the assay was immunoSEQ multiplex PCR. The sample shows tens of thousands of clones, roughly 91% of them seen only once. The starting material was CD4+ T cells from peripheral blood mononuclear cells, obtained after pregnancy. The receptor set was obtained from a female donor with multiple sclerosis, enrolled in a pregnancy study.

The chain couples TRBV10-2 to TRBJ1-1; possible D gene TRBD1, 5 bases. The ends were cut back, 6 bases at V and 1 base at J, with 6 bases in the middle. The CDR3 is made up of 12 amino acids. Germline assignment: CDR1 WSHSY and CDR2 SAAADI. The CDR3, as DNA: TGCGCCAGCAGGGACAAGAACACTGAAGCTTTCTTT. Its protein product is CASRDKNTEAFF.

The rearrangement uses TRBV11-1 and TRBJ1-6; 7 positions agree with TRBD1. CDR3 length: 14 amino acids. V lost 5 bases to trimming and J lost 8 bases; unmatched junction nucleotides: 6. Germline assignment: CDR1 SGHAT and CDR2 FQDESV (reference sequence). The CDR3 is CASSVGQDYSPLHF. The CDR3 nucleotides read TGTGCCAGCAGCGTTGGACAGGATTATTCACCCCTCCACTTT.

The rearrangement joins TRBV7-2 to TRBJ2-5; D gene ambiguous. The V gene lost 2 bases and the J gene lost 2 bases, with 3 bases spanning the gap. Germline CDR1 is SGHTA and CDR2 is FQGNSA. The CDR3 is 12 amino acids. In nucleotides, the CDR3 is TGTGCCAGCAGCTTACAACAAGAGACCCAGTACTTC. Translated: CASSLQQETQYF.

This chain joins TRBV18 and TRBJ2-3, with 11 bases fitting TRBD2. Germline V gene data show CDR1 as KGHSH and CDR2 as LQKENI. The CDR3 runs to 15 residues. V dropped 6 bases and J dropped 3; count of bases not matched to a gene: 5. Written as DNA, the CDR3 is TGTGCCAGCTCGGCCTTAGCGGGAGGGACAGATACGCAGTATTTT. This sequence encodes CASSALAGGTDTQYF.

This clone has a single count. CDR3 amino acids: CASSLAFTDTQYF. CDR3 coding DNA: TGTGCCAGCAGCTTAGCCTTCACAGATACGCAGTATTTT. The rearrangement uses TRBV7-2 and TRBJ2-3; D uncertain. The CDR3 spans 13 residues. Looked up from germline, CDR1 is SGHTA and CDR2 is FQGNSA. Trimming left V 0 bases short and J 2 bases short, with 3 bases between.

This clone was observed a single time. The rearrangement uses TRBV11-2 and TRBJ2-7; 9 nucleotides match TRBD1. Germline lookup yields CDR1 SGHAT and CDR2 FQNNGV. The CDR3 covers 15 residues. V was pared by 4 bases and J by 4 bases, with 8 bases of the junction left unmatched. This CDR3 reads CASSSTYRGRYEQYF. The CDR3 nucleotides read TGTGCCAGCAGCTCCACTTACAGGGGGCGGTACGAGCAGTACTTC.

The genes are TRBV18 and TRBJ2-5; D is uncertain. Trimming took off 3 bases at V and 1 base at J, with 12 bases between the two ends. Germline assignment: CDR1 KGHSH and CDR2 LQKENI. The CDR3 is made up of 15 amino acids. Written as DNA, the CDR3 is TGTGCCAGCTCACCTTACTCCCGAGGCCAAGAGACCCAGTACTTC. It translates to CASSPYSRGQETQYF.

The genes are TRBV19 and TRBJ1-2; 7 nucleotides agree with TRBD1. The CDR3 runs 13 residues. V dropped 7 bases and J dropped 2; count of bases not matched to a gene: 4. The V gene's germline CDR1 is LNHDA and CDR2 SQIVND (reference sequence). DNA for the CDR3: TGTGCCAGTAAACAGGGGTTCAACTATGGCTACACCTTC. Its translation: CASKQGFNYGYTF. The complete variable domain, with remaining parts taken from reference TRBV19 and TRBJ1-2, reads DGGITQSPKYLFRKEGQNVTLSCEQNLNHDAMYWYRQDPGQGLRLIYYSQIVNDFQKGDIAEGYSVSREKKESFPLTVTSAQKNPTAFYLCASKQGFNYGYTFGSGTRLTVV.

This chain uses TRBV27 with TRBJ2-7; 11 bases line up with TRBD1. Germline V gives CDR1 MNHEY, CDR2 SMNVEV (reference sequence). Trimming took 5 bases from V and 4 from J; bases not matched to a gene: 13. This CDR3 has 17 amino acids. CDR3 protein: CASSLALGQGVGYEQYF. In DNA, the CDR3 is TGTGCCAGCAGTCTAGCCCTGGGACAGGGGGTCGGATACGAGCAGTACTTC.

This clone appeared a single time. V usage is TRBV6-1 and J usage is TRBJ1-5, with 7 nucleotides matching TRBD1. CDR1 is MNHNS, CDR2 SASEGT, per germline. V dropped 9 bases and J dropped 2; count of bases not matched to a gene: 7. The CDR3 runs to 14 residues. This chain's CDR3 is CASQAGTGNQPQHF. DNA for the CDR3: TGTGCCAGTCAGGCGGGGACAGGCAATCAGCCCCAGCATTTT.

This rearrangement joins TRBV7-2 to TRBJ1-5, with 7 nucleotides matching TRBD1. The CDR3 spans 15 residues. Germline assignment: CDR1 SGHTA and CDR2 FQGNSA. Trimming at V came to 5 bases and at J to 7 bases, leaving 11 bases not matched to a gene. CDR3 DNA: TGTGCCAGCAGCAAAGACGCAGGGGGGAGGCAGCCCCAGCATTTT. It codes for CASSKDAGGRQPQHF.

V and J are TRBV19 and TRBJ2-5, with D possibly TRBD2 on 6 matching bases. Germline V lookup: CDR1 LNHDA, CDR2 SQIVND (reference sequence). This CDR3 comprises 13 residues. Trimming removed 4 bases at V and 3 bases at J, with 9 bases between. CDR3 bases: TGTGCCAGTAGTACCATAGCGGAAGAGACCCAGTACTTC. Its translation is CASSTIAEETQYF.

The J gene is TRBJ2-1, the V gene TRBV29-1; 7 nucleotides match TRBD1. Per germline, CDR1 SQVTM and CDR2 ANQGSEA. V shed 2 bases and J 8 bases; nucleotides not matched to a gene: 6. The CDR3 is 13 amino acids. In DNA form, the CDR3 reads TGCAGCGTTGAAACCGACAGGGCTGATGAGCAGTTCTTC. Translating it yields CSVETDRADEQFF.